The present T cell receptor beta chain was sequenced within a study of tumor-infiltrating lymphocytes in localized non-small cell lung cancer. Libraries were prepared by immunoSEQ multiplex PCR; TCRdb keeps only in-frame clonotypes and omits some of them. This sample yields 15,000 to 20,000 clones, of which about 84% are seen a single time; 10% belongs to the top ten. Trimming took 9 bases from V and 1 from J, leaving 10 bases between them. Germline V gives CDR1 MNHNS, CDR2 SASEGT. CDR3 length equals 12 residues. This receptor was obtained from a human donor with non-small cell lung cancer. This chain links TRBV6-1 with TRBJ2-7; D might be TRBD1 (6 bases). Sequences were obtained from uninvolved lung tissue not adjacent to the tumor. CDR3 protein: CASSDSSYEQYF. The CDR3 DNA is TGTGCCAGTTCGGACAGTTCCTACGAGCAGTACTTC.